This paragraph reports one T cell receptor beta chain. PCR used 60 Vbeta primers and 13 Jbeta primers. The assay was immunoSEQ multiplex PCR, and TCRdb's table has in-frame clones only and misses some. This sample has some 150,000 clones, with over 60% found just once. The CDR3 contains 16 residues. The germline gives CDR1 LGHNA, CDR2 YNFKEQ. V was trimmed by 8 bases and J by 0 bases, leaving 18 bases between them. The data stem from a study of cytomegalovirus exposure and HLA in healthy donors. Across the study: Assignment to the Caucasian-associated ancestry cluster applied to roughly 80% of the approximately 400 genotyped donors.

The source material was PBMCs. The clonotype was recovered from a female donor in good health and CMV-seronegative. This chain uses TRBV4-2 with TRBJ2-3; TRBD1 is a possible D gene (6 bases). CDR3 amino acids: CASGKGESISTDTQYF. The DNA of the CDR3 is TGTGCCAGCGGTAAGGGGGAGAGTATTAGCACAGATACGCAGTATTTT.